These T cell receptor beta chains were read from a single sample in a study of cytomegalovirus exposure and HLA in healthy donors. Repertoires were generated with immunoSEQ multiplex PCR, while TCRdb's copy carries only in-frame clones and drops some. The sample lists roughly 170,000 clones, more than 70% occurring once. The sequencing input was PBMCs. The receptors originated from a man aged 30 to 45 in good health and CMV-seronegative. The CDR3 runs from the conserved cysteine through the conserved F or W. A D gene is named only where the DNA matches it firmly. Clone sizes are given selectively: once, few, many, or a class where the clone is expanded.

v_gene	j_gene	abundance	d_gene	CDR3aa	CDR3nt
TRBV5-1	TRBJ1-2	.	.	CASTLEGGVSGYTF	TGCGCCAGCACCCTGGAAGGGGGTGTAAGCGGCTACACCTTC
TRBV13	TRBJ2-5	.	TRBD2	CASSSRGGNQETQYF	TGTGCCAGCAGCTCGCGCGGGGGGAACCAAGAGACCCAGTACTTC
TRBV27	TRBJ2-2	.	.	CASTTANTGELFF	TGTGCCAGCACTACCGCGAACACCGGGGAGCTGTTTTTT
TRBV6-5	TRBJ1-1	.	TRBD1	CASSYVRGRNTEAFF	TGTGCCAGCAGTTACGTCAGGGGGCGGAACACTGAAGCTTTCTTT
TRBV28	TRBJ1-6	.	TRBD1	CASSSPGQGHSPLHF	TGTGCCAGCAGTTCCCCCGGACAGGGCCATTCACCCCTCCACTTT
TRBV27	TRBJ2-2	.	.	CASSLGVTGELFF	TGTGCCAGCAGTTTAGGAGTGACCGGGGAGCTGTTTTTT
TRBV19	TRBJ2-1	.	.	CASSRQSGEQFF	TGTGCCAGTAGCCGACAATCTGGGGAGCAGTTCTTC
TRBV4-2	TRBJ2-1	.	TRBD2	CASSQQTGTSGGAREQFF	TGTGCCAGCAGCCAACAAACCGGGACTAGCGGGGGGGCCCGTGAGCAGTTCTTC
TRBV4-1	TRBJ2-5	.	.	CASSQTANAQYF	TGCGCCAGCAGCCAAACAGCAAATGCCCAGTACTTC
TRBV7-8	TRBJ2-3	.	.	CASSPGGDTDTQYF	TGTGCCAGCAGCCCCGGGGGAGACACAGATACGCAGTATTTT
TRBV7-2	TRBJ2-3	once	TRBD2	CASSSTSGTADTQYF	TGTGCCAGCAGCTCGACTAGCGGGACCGCAGATACGCAGTATTTT
TRBV2	TRBJ1-1	few	.	CASSRENTEAFF	TGTGCCAGCAGTCGGGAGAACACTGAAGCTTTCTTT
TRBV4-1	TRBJ2-1	.	TRBD1	CASSPTWDRGYNEQFF	TGCGCCAGCAGCCCGACCTGGGACAGGGGGTACAATGAGCAGTTCTTC
TRBV13	TRBJ1-1	.	.	CASSLTGPNTEAFF	TGTGCCAGCAGCTTAACAGGACCGAACACTGAAGCTTTCTTT
TRBV5-4	TRBJ2-1	.	.	CASSAPMVGGYNEQFF	TGTGCCAGCAGCGCGCCGATGGTAGGAGGTTACAATGAGCAGTTCTTC
TRBV14	TRBJ1-2	.	TRBD1	CASSQGQGANYGYTF	TGTGCCAGCAGCCAAGGACAGGGAGCTAACTATGGCTACACCTTC
TRBV19	TRBJ1-1	.	.	CASIDRHQNTEAFF	TGTGCCAGTATTGACAGACATCAGAACACTGAAGCTTTCTTT
TRBV28	TRBJ1-4	few	TRBD1	CASRTRQGGEKLFF	TGTGCCAGTCGAACGCGACAGGGAGGAGAAAAACTGTTTTTT
TRBV10-2	TRBJ1-5	.	.	CASGREPQHF	TGCGCCAGCGGGCGGGAGCCCCAGCATTTT
TRBV29-1	TRBJ2-3	.	TRBD1	CSAHASGGRTQTQYF	TGCAGCGCCCACGCCTCAGGGGGCCGGACCCAGACGCAGTATTTT
TRBV21-1	TRBJ1-5	once	.	CASSKEEPGGNQPQHF	TGTGCCAGCAGCAAAGAGGAACCCGGAGGCAATCAGCCCCAGCATTTT
TRBV27	TRBJ2-1	few	TRBD2	CASSFFSGRASIYNEQFF	TGTGCCAGCAGTTTCTTTAGCGGGAGGGCCTCTATCTACAATGAGCAGTTCTTC
TRBV10-3	TRBJ1-1	.	TRBD1	CAIRADRELRTEAFF	TGTGCCATCAGGGCCGACAGGGAGCTAAGGACTGAAGCTTTCTTT
TRBV7-9	TRBJ2-5	.	TRBD2	CASSSIAGERETQYF	TGTGCCAGCAGCTCTATAGCGGGAGAGCGAGAGACCCAGTACTTC
TRBV4-1	TRBJ2-1	.	TRBD2	CASSQDPASSGRGNEQFF	TGCGCCAGCAGCCAAGACCCTGCCTCTAGCGGGAGGGGCAATGAGCAGTTCTTC
TRBV9	TRBJ2-5	.	.	CASSTIGLQETQYF	TGTGCCAGCAGCACCATTGGGCTTCAAGAGACCCAGTACTTC
TRBV7-9	TRBJ2-3	.	TRBD2	CASSLAGGADTQYF	TGTGCCAGCAGCTTAGCGGGAGGGGCAGATACGCAGTATTTT
TRBV20-1	TRBJ1-2	.	.	CSASYRDGYTF	TGCAGTGCTAGTTACAGGGATGGCTACACCTTC
TRBV18	TRBJ1-4	.	TRBD1	CASSPDRGQAKLFF	TGTGCCAGCTCACCTGATCGAGGACAGGCAAAACTGTTTTTT